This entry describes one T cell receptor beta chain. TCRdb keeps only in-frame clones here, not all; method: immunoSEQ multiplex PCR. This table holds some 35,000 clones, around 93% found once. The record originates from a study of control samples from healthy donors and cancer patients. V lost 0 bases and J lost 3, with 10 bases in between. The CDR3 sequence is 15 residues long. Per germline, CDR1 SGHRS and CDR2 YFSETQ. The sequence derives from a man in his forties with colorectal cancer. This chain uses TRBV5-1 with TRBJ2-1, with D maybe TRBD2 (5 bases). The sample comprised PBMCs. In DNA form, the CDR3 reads TGCGCCAGCAGCTTGGGGTCCCGGGGCTACAATGAGCAGTTCTTC. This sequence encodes CASSLGSRGYNEQFF.